This T cell receptor beta chain was identified during a study of breast tumors, draining lymph nodes, adjacent tissues. V gave up 5 bases and J gave up 4 bases; unmatched junction bases: 10. The CDR3 sequence is 16 residues long. Looked up from germline, CDR1 is SGHAT and CDR2 is FQNNGV. In this sample, this clonotype turned up many times. Its antigen is undetermined. One entry per CDR3 protein results from TCRdb running MiXCR on the multiplex PCR reads. Of 70,000 to 95,000 distinct CDR3 sequences listed, approximately 19% were seen once; the top ten hold about 2.2%. The lymph nodes were axillary draining lymph nodes from breast cancer patients. Findings and caveats of the study: Luminal-like breast cancer showed significantly higher tumor–nontumor repertoire similarity than basal-like. Tumor repertoires ranked between lymph nodes and nontumor tissue in diversity, with V and J gene preferences. Data fit most tumor T cells coming from lymph node, expanding in tumor. Data only fit, rather than demonstrated, lymph node origin of most tumor T cells.

The chain is built from TRBV11-2 and TRBJ2-3; 9 bases are shared with TRBD2. Material for sequencing was axillary lymph node tissue. This TCR came from a female donor with breast cancer. Some clones in this sample may be carry-over from other donors' samples. In DNA, the CDR3 is TGTGCCAGCAGCCAAAGGGGACTAGCAGGGGCAGATACGCAGTATTTT. It specifies CASSQRGLAGADTQYF.